This T cell receptor (beta chain) appears in the sequencing data of a study of cytomegalovirus exposure and HLA in healthy donors. Use of 60 Vbeta and 13 Jbeta primers characterized the PCR. Repertoires were generated with immunoSEQ multiplex PCR, while TCRdb's copy carries only in-frame clones and drops some. The repertoire includes 150,000 or so clones, around 73% of them detected once, and about 1.7% sits in the top ten. Germline V gives CDR1 MDHEN, CDR2 SYDVKM. CDR3 length: 16 amino acids. V lost 6 bases and J lost 3; bases outside the gene matches: 12. Study findings and constraints: V segments that were indistinguishable, TRBV6-2 and TRBV6-3 among them, were omitted from analysis. 164 TCR beta chains were listed as cytomegalovirus-associated. Later work showed greater clonal expansion in HLA-associated TCR beta chains than in equally common others.

These donors counted as nominally healthy when sampled, but unrecorded immune exposures were likely. Worth noting for this clone: Its antigen is as yet unknown.

What was sequenced was PBMCs. The chain couples TRBV28 to TRBJ2-7; the match to TRBD1 covers 9 bases. The sequence was obtained from a female donor in good health and CMV-seronegative. The CDR3: CASRSEGTGIFYEQYF. CDR3 nucleotide sequence: TGTGCCAGCAGATCTGAGGGGACAGGGATCTTCTACGAGCAGTACTTC.